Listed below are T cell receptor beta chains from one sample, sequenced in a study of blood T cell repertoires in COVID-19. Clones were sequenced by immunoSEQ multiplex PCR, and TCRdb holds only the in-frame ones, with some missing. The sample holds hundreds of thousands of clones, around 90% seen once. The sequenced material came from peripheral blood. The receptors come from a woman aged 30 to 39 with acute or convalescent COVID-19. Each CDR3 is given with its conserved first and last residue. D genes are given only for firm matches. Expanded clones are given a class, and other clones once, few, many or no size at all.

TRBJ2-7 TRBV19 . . TGTGCCAGTAGAAATTACCGGGACTCCACGGACGAGCAGTACTTC CASRNYRDSTDEQYF
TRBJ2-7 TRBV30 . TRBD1 TGTGCCTGGAGTGTACGGGGGACAGGGACTTCCTACGAGCAGTACTTC CAWSVRGTGTSYEQYF
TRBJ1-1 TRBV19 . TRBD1 TGTGCCAGTAGTATTAGTTGGGACAGGGACACACCTGAAGCTTTCTTT CASSISWDRDTPEAFF
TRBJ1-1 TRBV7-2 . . TGTGCCAGTTCTTGGACAGCCTATAACACTGAAGCTTTCTTT CASSWTAYNTEAFF
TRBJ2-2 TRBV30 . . TGTGCCTGGGTGTACTATACCGGGGAGCTGTTTTTT CAWVYYTGELFF
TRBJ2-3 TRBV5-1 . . TGCGCCAGCAGCTTGTTCTCATTTGGAGCTAGCACAGATACGCAGTATTTT CASSLFSFGASTDTQYF
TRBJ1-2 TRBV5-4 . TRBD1 TGTGCCAGCAGCTTGGTTGGACAGGGGGTTGGCTACACCTTC CASSLVGQGVGYTF
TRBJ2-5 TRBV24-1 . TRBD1 TGTGCCACCAGTGATTGGCAGGGGGCGAGGGAGACCCAGTACTTC CATSDWQGARETQYF
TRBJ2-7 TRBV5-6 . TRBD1 TGTGCCAGCAGCTGGACCGACAGGGGGAAGCAGTACTTC CASSWTDRGKQYF
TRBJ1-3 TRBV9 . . TGTGCCAGCAGCGTTTCAGCGCCTGGAAACACCATATATTTT CASSVSAPGNTIYF
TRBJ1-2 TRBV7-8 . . TGTGCCAGCAGCTTACTCGGGGGATACTATGGCTACACCTTC CASSLLGGYYGYTF
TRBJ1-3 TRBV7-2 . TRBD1 TGTGCCAGCAGCCCCATAAAGGGGGCCCTCTCTGGAAACACCATATATTTT CASSPIKGALSGNTIYF
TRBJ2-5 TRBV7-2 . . TGTGCCAGCAGCTTATGGTTGTCAGACAAACAAGAGACCCAGTACTTC CASSLWLSDKQETQYF
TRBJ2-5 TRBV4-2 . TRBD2 TGTGCCAGCAGCCACCTTACAACTAGCGGGACCTACCAAGAGACCCAGTACTTC CASSHLTTSGTYQETQYF
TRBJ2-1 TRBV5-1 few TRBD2 TGCGCCAGCAGCTTGGAGTTCAGCGGGAGGTACAATGAGCAGTTCTTC CASSLEFSGRYNEQFF
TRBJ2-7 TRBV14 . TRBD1 TGTGCCAGCAGCAATAGCGGTTGGGACAGGATAACCTACGAGCAGTACTTC CASSNSGWDRITYEQYF
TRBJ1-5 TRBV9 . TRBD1 TGTGCCAGCAGCTCGGGACAGGGTGAGAATCAGCCCCAGCATTTT CASSSGQGENQPQHF
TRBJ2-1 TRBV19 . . TGTGCCAGTAGCCCCAGGTTATCCTACAATGAGCAGTTCTTC CASSPRLSYNEQFF
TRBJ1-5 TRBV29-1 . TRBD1 TGCAGCGTTGTGCAGGGGGCACATCAGCCCCAGCATTTT CSVVQGAHQPQHF
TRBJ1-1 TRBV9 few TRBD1 TGTGCCAGCAGCGTAGGGGGACAGGGTGTCACTGAAGCTTTCTTT CASSVGGQGVTEAFF
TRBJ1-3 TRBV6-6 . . TGTGCCAGCATCGAGAGAAACACCATATATTTT CASIERNTIYF
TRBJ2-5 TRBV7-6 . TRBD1 TGTGCCAGCAGCTTAGGGGGACAGGGGGCACAAGAGACCCAGTACTTC CASSLGGQGAQETQYF
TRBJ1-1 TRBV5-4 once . TGTGCCAGCAGCCCAGGGTGGGGCCGCATGAACACTGAAGCTTTCTTT CASSPGWGRMNTEAFF
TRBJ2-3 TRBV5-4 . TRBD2 TGTGCCAGCAGCATGGCCCGGGGGCTAGCGGGAGGGGCAGATACGCAGTATTTT CASSMARGLAGGADTQYF
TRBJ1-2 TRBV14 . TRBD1 TGTGCCAGCAGCCGATTACAGGGGACCCATGGCTACACCTTC CASSRLQGTHGYTF
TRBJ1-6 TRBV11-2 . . TGTGCCAGCAGCAATAGGGGCTATAATTCACCCCTCCACTTT CASSNRGYNSPLHF
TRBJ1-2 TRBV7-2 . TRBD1 TGTGCCAGCAGCTTAGCGCAGGGGGCAAATGGCTACACCTTC CASSLAQGANGYTF
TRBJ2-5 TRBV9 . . TGTGCCAGCAGCACCGGTGGGGCGGTGGTTGGAGAGACCCAGTACTTC CASSTGGAVVGETQYF
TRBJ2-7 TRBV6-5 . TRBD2 TGTGCCAGCAGTTACTCGAGTAGCGGGAGGAGGGAGCAGTACTTC CASSYSSSGRREQYF
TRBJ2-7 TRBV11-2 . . TGTGCCAGCAGCTCCGTCTACGAGCAGTACTTC CASSSVYEQYF
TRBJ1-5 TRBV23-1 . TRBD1 TGCGCCAGCAGTCTAAGGCAGGGGGCTCAGCCCCAGCATTTT CASSLRQGAQPQHF
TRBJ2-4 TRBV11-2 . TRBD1 TGTGCCAGCAGCATGGGGACAGTACCTAAAAACATTCAGTACTTC CASSMGTVPKNIQYF
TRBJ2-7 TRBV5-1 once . TGCGCCAGCAGCCCTGAAGGGAGCTACGAGCAGTACTTC CASSPEGSYEQYF
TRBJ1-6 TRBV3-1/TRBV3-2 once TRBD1 TGTGCCAGCAGCAGCAGGACAGGGTATTCACCCCTCCACTTT CASSSRTGYSPLHF
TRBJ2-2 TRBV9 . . TGTGCCAGCAGCGCCGGGACTGTGAACACCGGGGAGCTGTTTTTT CASSAGTVNTGELFF
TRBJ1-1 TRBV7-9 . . TGTGCCAGCAGCCCCCCGGGGGGAGCTTTCTTT CASSPPGGAFF
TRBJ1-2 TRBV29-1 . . TGCAGCGTTGAGGTCGGGAACGGCGGCTACACCTTC CSVEVGNGGYTF
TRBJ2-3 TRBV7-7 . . TGTGCTAGCAGCTGGACTAGCACAGATACGCAGTATTTT CASSWTSTDTQYF
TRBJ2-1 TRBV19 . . TGTGCCAGTAGTACAATGATCCAGGGCCGAAACTACAATGAGCAGTTCTTC CASSTMIQGRNYNEQFF
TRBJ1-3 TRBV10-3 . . TGTGCCATCAGTGGTGAGGACATCGGAAACACCATATATTTT CAISGEDIGNTIYF
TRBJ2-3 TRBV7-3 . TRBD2 TGTGCCAGCAGCATAGCGGGAGGGCCTGTAGATACGCAGTATTTT CASSIAGGPVDTQYF
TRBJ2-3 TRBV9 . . TGTGCCAGCAGCGCGGTAGGGGGTGGTGGCACAGATACGCAGTATTTT CASSAVGGGGTDTQYF
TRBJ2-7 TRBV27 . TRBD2 TGTGCCAGCAGGCCAGCGGGGGCCATCTCCTACGAGCAGTACTTC CASRPAGAISYEQYF
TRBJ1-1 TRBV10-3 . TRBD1 TGTGCCTCCACCGGGACAGCTCCCAAGAACACTGAAGCTTTCTTT CASTGTAPKNTEAFF
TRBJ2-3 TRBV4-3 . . TGCGCCAGCAGCCAAGAGCTGTTTAGCGGCACAGATACGCAGTATTTT CASSQELFSGTDTQYF
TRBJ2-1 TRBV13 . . TGTGCCAGCAGCCCCCCTATACGGGATGAGCAGTTCTTC CASSPPIRDEQFF